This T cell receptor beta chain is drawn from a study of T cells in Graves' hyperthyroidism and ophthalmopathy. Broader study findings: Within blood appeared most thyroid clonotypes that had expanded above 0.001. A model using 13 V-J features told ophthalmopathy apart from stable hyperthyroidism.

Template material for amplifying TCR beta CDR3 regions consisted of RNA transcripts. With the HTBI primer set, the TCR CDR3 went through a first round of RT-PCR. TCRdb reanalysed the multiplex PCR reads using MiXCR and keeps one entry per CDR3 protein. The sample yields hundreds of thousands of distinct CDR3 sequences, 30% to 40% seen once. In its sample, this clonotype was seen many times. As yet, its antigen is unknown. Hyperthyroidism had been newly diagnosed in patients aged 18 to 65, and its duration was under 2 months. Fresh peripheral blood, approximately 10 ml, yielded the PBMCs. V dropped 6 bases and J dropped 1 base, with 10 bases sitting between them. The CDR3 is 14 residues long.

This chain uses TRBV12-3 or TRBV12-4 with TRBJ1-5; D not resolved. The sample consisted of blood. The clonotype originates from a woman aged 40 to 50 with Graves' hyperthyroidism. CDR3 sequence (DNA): TGTGCCAGCAGGGGTGCAGAGAGCAATCAGCCCCAGCATTTT. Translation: CASRGAESNQPQHF.